A selection of T cell receptor beta chains follows, all from one sample in a study of cytomegalovirus exposure and HLA in healthy donors. TCRdb's copy holds only in-frame clones and misses some; the assay was immunoSEQ multiplex PCR. The sample comprises 150,000 to 180,000 clones, 70% to 90% of which are singletons, and about 5.6% rests with the top ten. What was sequenced was PBMCs. The receptors were gathered from a woman between 40 and 50 years old in good health and CMV-seropositive. The CDR3 runs from the conserved cysteine through the conserved F or W. D genes are given only for firm matches. Only part of the rows carry a size: once, few, many, or a class if the clone is expanded.

J: TRBJ2-6; V: TRBV19; size: NA; D: NA; CDR3: CASLSRRSSGANVLTF; DNA: TGTGCCAGTCTATCAAGGCGGAGCTCTGGGGCCAACGTCCTGACTTTC
J: TRBJ2-3; V: TRBV28; size: once; D: TRBD1; CDR3: CASSLGQSTDTQYF; DNA: TGTGCCAGCAGTTTGGGACAGAGCACAGATACGCAGTATTTT
J: TRBJ1-2; V: TRBV18; size: NA; D: TRBD1; CDR3: CASSQTGDGSYGYTF; DNA: TGTGCCAGCTCACAGACAGGGGACGGCTCCTATGGCTACACCTTC
J: TRBJ2-7; V: TRBV5-1; size: NA; D: NA; CDR3: CASSLAGTPPSYEQYF; DNA: TGCGCCAGCAGCTTGGCCGGGACTCCACCTTCCTACGAGCAGTACTTC
J: TRBJ2-1; V: TRBV27; size: NA; D: TRBD2; CDR3: CASSLGREGLHNEQFF; DNA: TGTGCCAGCAGTTTAGGGCGGGAGGGCCTCCACAATGAGCAGTTCTTC
J: TRBJ2-7; V: TRBV5-6; size: NA; D: TRBD1; CDR3: CASSLGDRGYSYEQYF; DNA: TGTGCCAGCAGCTTGGGGGACAGGGGGTACTCCTACGAGCAGTACTTC
J: TRBJ2-3; V: TRBV18; size: NA; D: TRBD1; CDR3: CVSSPEGASTDTQYF; DNA: TGTGTCAGCTCACCAGAGGGGGCTAGCACAGATACGCAGTATTTT
J: TRBJ1-3; V: TRBV28; size: NA; D: TRBD1; CDR3: CASSVDRVGTIYF; DNA: TGTGCCAGCAGTGTCGACAGGGTGGGAACCATATATTTT
J: TRBJ1-1; V: TRBV30; size: once; D: NA; CDR3: CAWAWERDTEAFF; DNA: TGTGCCTGGGCCTGGGAGAGGGACACTGAAGCTTTCTTT
J: TRBJ1-4; V: TRBV7-2; size: NA; D: TRBD1; CDR3: CASSLGPGQGATNEKLFF; DNA: TGTGCCAGCAGCTTAGGGCCGGGACAGGGGGCCACTAATGAAAAACTGTTTTTT
J: TRBJ2-3; V: TRBV7-7; size: NA; D: NA; CDR3: CASSSTGRADTQYF; DNA: TGTGCCAGCAGCTCTACAGGGAGGGCAGATACGCAGTATTTT
J: TRBJ2-1; V: TRBV5-1; size: NA; D: TRBD2; CDR3: CASSVLAGVVYNEQFF; DNA: TGCGCCAGCAGCGTATTAGCGGGAGTGGTATACAATGAGCAGTTCTTC
J: TRBJ2-3; V: TRBV27; size: NA; D: TRBD2; CDR3: CASSPGQGKLAGGNTQYF; DNA: TGTGCCAGCAGTCCGGGACAGGGGAAGCTAGCGGGAGGGAATACGCAGTATTTT
J: TRBJ1-5; V: TRBV6-1; size: NA; D: NA; CDR3: CASSGGGVDQPQHF; DNA: TGTGCCAGCAGTGGGGGGGGCGTAGATCAGCCCCAGCATTTT
J: TRBJ1-1; V: TRBV7-9; size: NA; D: NA; CDR3: CASRALRGGPEAFF; DNA: TGTGCCAGCAGGGCACTGAGGGGAGGCCCTGAAGCTTTCTTT
J: TRBJ2-2; V: TRBV5-6; size: NA; D: TRBD2; CDR3: CASSPTSGRIGELFF; DNA: TGTGCCAGCAGCCCGACTAGCGGGAGGATCGGGGAGCTGTTTTTT
J: TRBJ2-3; V: TRBV10-3; size: NA; D: TRBD2; CDR3: CAIGSGLAGGEDTQYF; DNA: TGTGCCATCGGCTCGGGACTAGCGGGAGGAGAAGATACGCAGTATTTT
J: TRBJ2-2; V: TRBV30; size: NA; D: TRBD2; CDR3: CAWRGGSRTGELFF; DNA: TGTGCCTGGAGGGGAGGGAGTAGGACCGGGGAGCTGTTTTTT
J: TRBJ1-2; V: TRBV2; size: once; D: NA; CDR3: CASSESRAAAGGTF; DNA: TGTGCCAGCAGTGAGTCAAGGGCGGCCGCCGGAGGCACCTTC
J: TRBJ2-5; V: TRBV7-3; size: NA; D: TRBD2; CDR3: CASSIGLAAYQETQYF; DNA: TGTGCCAGCAGCATCGGACTAGCGGCCTACCAAGAGACCCAGTACTTC
J: TRBJ1-1; V: TRBV27; size: NA; D: TRBD1; CDR3: CASIRTGAMNTEAFF; DNA: TGTGCCAGCATTAGGACAGGGGCCATGAACACTGAAGCTTTCTTT
J: TRBJ2-7; V: TRBV2; size: NA; D: TRBD2; CDR3: CASRTGAGVYEQYF; DNA: TGTGCCAGCAGGACCGGGGCGGGAGTTTACGAGCAGTACTTC
J: TRBJ2-4; V: TRBV9; size: NA; D: NA; CDR3: CASSGGPQGIQYF; DNA: TGTGCCAGCAGCGGTGGGCCCCAGGGCATTCAGTACTTC
J: TRBJ2-3; V: TRBV5-1; size: NA; D: TRBD2; CDR3: CASSYGLAGVAGTDTQYF; DNA: TGCGCCAGCAGCTATGGACTAGCGGGAGTTGCGGGCACAGATACGCAGTATTTT
J: TRBJ2-7; V: TRBV6-1; size: NA; D: NA; CDR3: CASSGRDKYEQYF; DNA: TGTGCCAGCAGTGGACGGGACAAGTACGAGCAGTACTTC
J: TRBJ2-5; V: TRBV10-1; size: NA; D: TRBD2; CDR3: CASSESGGGETQYF; DNA: TGCGCCAGCAGTGAGTCGGGGGGAGGGGAGACCCAGTACTTC
J: TRBJ2-2; V: TRBV5-1; size: once; D: TRBD2; CDR3: CASRSLGDFSGTSNTGELFF; DNA: TGCGCCAGCAGAAGCTTAGGAGATTTTAGCGGGACGTCGAACACCGGGGAGCTGTTTTTT
J: TRBJ2-7; V: TRBV27; size: few; D: TRBD2; CDR3: CASSRSGVSSYEQYF; DNA: TGTGCCAGCAGCCGTAGCGGGGTAAGCTCCTACGAGCAGTACTTC
J: TRBJ2-5; V: TRBV25-1; size: NA; D: TRBD2; CDR3: CASSDQRESLGETQYF; DNA: TGTGCCAGCAGTGATCAGCGGGAGAGTTTAGGAGAGACCCAGTACTTC
J: TRBJ2-7; V: TRBV5-4; size: NA; D: TRBD2; CDR3: CASSVSGIGARDYEQYF; DNA: TGTGCCAGCAGCGTCAGCGGGATAGGGGCGAGGGACTACGAGCAGTACTTC
J: TRBJ1-1; V: TRBV28; size: NA; D: NA; CDR3: CASSLNRGEAFF; DNA: TGTGCCAGCAGTTTGAATCGGGGGGAAGCTTTCTTT
J: TRBJ2-5; V: TRBV29-1; size: NA; D: TRBD1; CDR3: CSVRTGKDETQYF; DNA: TGCAGCGTTCGGACAGGGAAGGACGAGACCCAGTACTTC